The entry below gives a single TCR beta chain sequence along with its context. Antigen: not known. This CDR3 is 15 amino acids long. In germline, CDR1 is SGHTA, CDR2 FQGNSA. V lost 2 bases to trimming and J lost 4 bases, with 12 bases between them. The sample originates from a study of cytomegalovirus exposure and HLA in healthy donors. The PCR made use of 60 Vbeta and 13 Jbeta primers. Measured with immunoSEQ multiplex PCR; TCRdb has only the in-frame clones, and not every one. This sample's table has about 130,000 clones. General observations from the study: As was reported, the classifier diagnosed cytomegalovirus status with high specificity and sensitivity.

Material for sequencing was PBMCs. The receptor was isolated from a young man in good health and CMV-seronegative. The gene calls are TRBV7-2 and TRBJ1-3; D gene ambiguous. The DNA for the CDR3 is TGTGCCAGCAGCTTACAGGCGGGGAGCGGAAACACCATATATTTT. Translation gives CASSLQAGSGNTIYF.